The sequence of this TCR beta chain was determined in a study of metastatic and nonmetastatic thyroid tumors. In the study overall: Repertoires were compared across blood and tumor or nodule tissue from malignant and benign thyroid patients.

TCRdb re-processed the PCR reads through MiXCR. The sample contains more than 20,000 clones, around 12% of which appear only once. Each patient went into thyroid surgery without having received any treatment. The CDR3 covers 12 residues. Trimming took 4 bases from V and 6 from J, leaving 7 bases between them. The rearrangement joins TRBV12-3 or TRBV12-4 to TRBJ1-5; possibly TRBD1 for D (6 bases). Specimen: blood. The receptor comes from a female donor with papillary thyroid cancer or a benign thyroid nodule (not recorded which). Some clones in this sample may be carry-over from other donors' samples. CDR3 coding DNA: TGTGCCAGCAGTTCAGGGGTTCAGCCCCAGCATTTT. It codes for CASSSGVQPQHF.